The 24 T cell receptor beta chains listed next were all sequenced from one sample in a study of blood T cell repertoires in COVID-19. Sequencing was performed with immunoSEQ multiplex PCR; in TCRdb, only in-frame clones are kept and a portion is missing. The data contain approximately 330,000 clones, 70% to 90% of them singletons. The material sequenced was peripheral blood. The origin of the receptors is a woman between 50 and 59 years old with active or convalescent COVID-19.

This clone was seen only a few times. CDR3 sequence (DNA): TGTGCCAGCAGCTACGGGCAGGGCTACAATGAGCAGTTCTTC. Residues: CASSYGQGYNEQFF. The rearrangement links TRBV11-3 to TRBJ2-1, with a possible D match to TRBD1 (5 bases). The CDR3 is 14 residues long. V was clipped by 4 bases and J by 3 bases, with 10 bases between them. In germline, CDR1 is SGHNT, CDR2 YENEEA.

This clone was detected once. This CDR3 reads CASSTGMNTEAFF. The CDR3 coding sequence is TGTGCCAGTTCGACAGGAATGAACACTGAAGCTTTCTTT. The V call is TRBV19, the J call TRBJ1-1; possibly TRBD1 for D (6 bases). This CDR3 contains 13 residues. Germline lookup yields CDR1 LNHDA and CDR2 SQIVND (reference sequence). V was trimmed by 8 bases and J by 0 bases, leaving 10 bases between them.

This clone was recorded a few times. The chain combines TRBV7-8 with TRBJ1-2, with 10 nucleotides matching TRBD1. Germline V gives CDR1 SGHVS, CDR2 FQNEAQ. The CDR3 runs 15 residues. V lost 5 bases, J lost 8 bases, and 11 bases stayed unmatched. CDR3 in DNA: TGTGCCAGCAGCCCGGCATCGGGACAGGGGCCCGGCTACACCTTC. It translates to CASSPASGQGPGYTF.

The chain uses TRBV30 and TRBJ2-7, with 10 bases matching TRBD1. Trimming took 2 bases from V and 2 from J; bases not matched to a gene: 3. Per the germline V gene, CDR1 is GTSNPN and CDR2 is SVGIG (reference sequence). The CDR3 has 14 amino acids. This CDR3 reads CAWSSGTGAYEQYF. The CDR3 coding sequence is TGTGCCTGGAGTTCCGGGACAGGGGCCTACGAGCAGTACTTC.

CDR3 sequence reads: CASSKMGDYVYNEQFF. The CDR3 DNA reads as TGTGCCAGCAGCAAGATGGGGGACTACGTCTACAATGAGCAGTTCTTC. V gene TRBV7-8 combines with J gene TRBJ2-1; TRBD2 matches 7 bases. The CDR3 has 16 residues. Looked up from germline, CDR1 is SGHVS and CDR2 is FQNEAQ. V shed 5 bases, J shed 3 bases, and the junction held 10 bases outside the gene matches. Variable domain in full (rest from reference TRBV7-8 and TRBJ2-1): GAGVSQSPRYKVAKRGQDVALRCDPISGHVSLFWYQQALGQGPEFLTYFQNEAQLDKSGLPSDRFFAERPEGSVSTLKIQRTQQEDSAVYLCASSKMGDYVYNEQFFGPGTRLTVL.

This clone was found a few times. The chain carries TRBV29-1 and TRBJ1-2, with D possibly being TRBD1 (5 bases). The V gene's germline CDR1 is SQVTM and CDR2 ANQGSEA. The V gene lost 4 bases and the J gene lost 4 bases, with 16 bases spanning the gap. The length of the CDR3 is 14 residues. The CDR3 DNA sequence: TGCAGCGTTGGGGGCGTGGCGGAAGGCTATGGCTACACCTTC. Translating gives CSVGGVAEGYGYTF.

J is TRBJ1-5 and V is TRBV27, with D maybe TRBD1 (5 bases). V was clipped by 5 bases and J by 3 bases, with 14 bases between them. This CDR3 contains 15 residues. Germline CDR1 and CDR2: MNHEY and SMNVEV (reference sequence). This chain's CDR3 is CASSHYGGNNQPQHF. CDR3 sequence (DNA): TGTGCCAGCAGTCATTATGGGGGGAACAATCAGCCCCAGCATTTT.

This chain connects TRBV7-9 to TRBJ1-4; perhaps TRBD1 as D (5 bases). V was pared by 2 bases and J by 2 bases, with 12 bases between. This CDR3 spans 16 amino acids. Germline CDR1 SEHNR, CDR2 FQNEAQ (reference sequence). The CDR3 spells CASSLSAGGTNEKLFF. The DNA for the CDR3 is TGTGCCAGCAGCTTAAGTGCTGGGGGGACTAATGAAAAACTGTTTTTT.

This chain connects TRBV3-1 (or the pseudogene TRBV3-2) to TRBJ2-5; 9 nucleotides match TRBD2. The CDR3 has 15 amino acids. V lost 3 bases, J lost 5 bases, and 7 bases stayed unmatched. Per the germline V gene, CDR1 is LGHDT and CDR2 is YNNKEL (reference sequence). For the CDR3, the DNA is TGTGCCAGCAGCCAGGTCTGGGCGGGGGGGGAGACCCAGTACTTC. This gives the protein CASSQVWAGGETQYF.

The chain recombines TRBV7-2 with TRBJ2-7, with 14 bases that match TRBD2. The germline V gene has CDR1 SGHTA and CDR2 FQGNSA. CDR3 length: 17 amino acids. V shed 2 bases and J 3 bases; nucleotides not matched to a gene: 6. The CDR3 DNA follows: TGTGCCAGCAGCTTAACGGGACTAGCGGGGGCGGACTACGAGCAGTACTTC. Translating it yields CASSLTGLAGADYEQYF.

The chain recombines TRBV5-1 with TRBJ1-6; D is unresolved. Trimming cost V 0 bases and J 9 bases, with 10 bases left between them. Germline assignment: CDR1 SGHRS and CDR2 YFSETQ. This CDR3 has 14 amino acids. CDR3 region: CASSLAGYGSPLHF. The CDR3 DNA reads TGCGCCAGCAGCTTGGCGGGGTATGGTTCACCCCTCCACTTT.

This chain connects TRBV15 to TRBJ2-7, with D unclear. Germline V gene sequence: CDR1 LNHNV, CDR2 YYDKDF (reference sequence). The length of the CDR3 is 15 residues. Trimming took 1 base from V and 0 from J, leaving 10 bases between them. The CDR3 bases are TGTGCCACCAGCAGAGGAAGCTTACTCTCCTACGAGCAGTACTTC. Protein product: CATSRGSLLSYEQYF.

The genes are TRBV18 and TRBJ1-6; 10 positions match TRBD1. The V segment lost 3 bases and the J segment 7 bases; nucleotides outside the gene matches: 6. The germline V gene encodes CDR1 KGHSH and CDR2 LQKENI. The CDR3 has 16 amino acids. CDR3 bases: TGTGCCAGCTCACCTAATTTGGGACAGGGGAATTCACCCCTCCACTTT. Translated: CASSPNLGQGNSPLHF.

CDR3 sequence: CASSPEGGNNQPQHF. The CDR3 region has the DNA TGTGCCAGCAGTCCCGAAGGAGGGAACAATCAGCCCCAGCATTTT. This chain connects TRBV6-6 to TRBJ1-5; no clear D gene. V lost 5 bases and J 3 bases, leaving 14 bases between the germline ends. CDR1 is MNHNY and CDR2 is SVGAGI in the germline V gene (reference sequence). The CDR3 totals 15 residues.

The DNA for the CDR3 is TGTGCCAGCAGTGAAGCAGGGCCCGGGAGGGCTTCACCCCTCCACTTT. It specifies CASSEAGPGRASPLHF. V and J are TRBV2 and TRBJ1-6; D is uncertain. Germline V gives CDR1 SNHLY, CDR2 FYNNEI. Trimming removed 0 bases at V and 9 bases at J, with 15 bases between. This CDR3 has 16 amino acids.

A single count supports this clone. CDR3 sequence reads: CAWGGQGNSPLHF. CDR3 sequence (DNA): TGTGCCTGGGGGGGACAGGGTAATTCACCCCTCCACTTT. The V gene is TRBV30, the J gene TRBJ1-6, with 9 bases aligning to TRBD1. Germline trimming cut 5 bases from V and 6 bases from J; bases unmatched to any gene: 2. The CDR3 totals 13 residues. In germline, CDR1 is GTSNPN, CDR2 SVGIG (reference sequence).

This rearrangement joins TRBV5-5 to TRBJ1-2; a possible D gene is TRBD1 (6 bases). Per the germline V gene, CDR1 is SGHKS and CDR2 is YYEKEE (reference sequence). The CDR3 extends over 13 amino acids. Trimming removed 4 bases from V and 3 bases from J, with 10 bases in between. CDR3 amino acids: CASSLRQDYGYTF. CDR3 sequence (DNA): TGTGCCAGCAGCCTTAGACAGGACTATGGCTACACCTTC.

This clone has a single count. The V gene is TRBV28, the J gene TRBJ1-2; TRBD1 agrees at 12 bases. The junction had 9 bases not matched to a gene; V was cut back by 5 bases and J by 5 bases. The CDR3 loop spans 16 amino acids. Germline V gene sequence: CDR1 MDHEN, CDR2 SYDVKM. The CDR3 bases are TGTGCCAGCAGTCCTGAGACGGGACAGGGGGCTTATGGCTACACCTTC. It encodes CASSPETGQGAYGYTF.

CDR3: CASSPGANSGNTIYF. CDR3 sequence (DNA): TGTGCCAGCTCACCGGGGGCGAACTCTGGAAACACCATATATTTT. V and J are TRBV18 and TRBJ1-3, with D possibly TRBD1 on 6 matching bases. The V end was cut by 3 bases, the J end by 0 bases, with 9 bases between. The CDR3 has 15 amino acids. Germline lookup yields CDR1 KGHSH and CDR2 LQKENI.

The rearrangement uses TRBV9 and TRBJ2-3; D is uncertain. Trimming cost V 1 base and J 6 bases, with 12 bases left between them. Germline values: CDR1 SGDLS, CDR2 YYNGEE. This CDR3 has 14 residues. CDR3 sequence: CASSVSYTSDTQYF. The CDR3, as DNA: TGTGCCAGCAGCGTAAGTTACACCTCGGATACGCAGTATTTT.

V and J are TRBV29-1 and TRBJ2-7; D unclear. V was cut by 6 bases and J by 5 bases, with 23 bases left in between. CDR3 length: 15 amino acids. Per germline, CDR1 SQVTM and CDR2 ANQGSEA. The CDR3 is CSVVKTISLRDEQYF. The CDR3 region has the DNA TGCAGCGTGGTAAAAACCATCTCCCTTAGAGACGAGCAGTACTTC.

The chain is built from TRBV11-2 and TRBJ1-6, with 8 positions matching TRBD1. V dropped 0 bases and J dropped 9; count of bases not matched to a gene: 4. The CDR3 extends over 15 amino acids. Germline V lookup: CDR1 SGHAT, CDR2 FQNNGV. In DNA form, the CDR3 reads TGTGCCAGCAGCTTAGAGGGACAGGTTCCTTCACCCCTCCACTTT. Protein sequence: CASSLEGQVPSPLHF.

The J gene is TRBJ2-7, the V gene TRBV27; D is undetermined. Trimming pared 4 bases from V and 7 bases from J, leaving 14 bases between. The length of the CDR3 is 13 residues. Looked up from germline, CDR1 is MNHEY and CDR2 is SMNVEV (reference sequence). Here the CDR3 DNA reads TGTGCCAGCAGTTCTACCCCTGGTCTGGAGCAGTACTTC. Translation gives CASSSTPGLEQYF.

The chain employs TRBV14 and TRBJ1-2; TRBD1 matches 10 bases. The trim removed 4 bases at V and 4 bases at J, leaving 0 bases unmatched. Germline V gene lookup returns CDR1 SGHDN and CDR2 FVKESK. This CDR3 spans 13 amino acids. CDR3 residues: CASSRDRGYGYTF. CDR3 DNA sequence: TGTGCCAGCAGCCGGGACAGGGGCTATGGCTACACCTTC.